The sequence of this TCR beta chain was determined in a study of molecular identifiers for immune sequencing clone quantification. Study-wide background: Replicates involved a five-way split of RNA from around 20,000 or 100,000 naive CD8 cells, with sequencing of four. Study-wide results and limits: Jurkat TCR RNA spiked in from one cell could reportedly be detected among some 980,000 naive cells.

J was trimmed by 4 bases and V by 4 bases; bases with no gene match: 11. Per germline, CDR1 SGHTA and CDR2 FQGNSA. The CDR3 is 18 amino acids. Regarding this clonotype: What it binds is unknown. This may be a read error: a much more frequent sequence differs by one nucleotide.

Naive CD8 libraries came from around 18,000 to 910,000 sorted cells with 10%, 30% or 50% RNA. One entry per CDR3 protein, called by TCRdb with MiXCR from the PCR reads. The data hold a few hundred thousand distinct CDR3 sequences, with less than 30% observed a single time. This clonotype was sampled from a human donor in good health. Some libraries in this study had Jurkat cell RNA spiked in. The chain links TRBV7-2 to TRBJ2-5; TRBD2 agrees at 14 bases. Sequenced material: naive CD8+ T cells from blood, with Jurkat cell RNA spiked in. Subset described: FACS-sorted CD8+CD4-CCR7+CD45RA+ naive T cells. The CDR3 coding sequence is TGTGCCAGCAGCTACAGACTAGCGGGAGGGCCGTCGACAGAGACCCAGTACTTC. As protein: CASSYRLAGGPSTETQYF.